The present T cell receptor beta chain was sequenced within a study of cytomegalovirus exposure and HLA in healthy donors (dated by TCRdb to 2016 to 2017). Notes on the research overall: An earlier analysis of some 550 of the donors reported more than 250 Gb of sequence data and 120 million or so unique TCR beta sequences from roughly 180 million T cells. Rather than drawing on any new phenotypic data, the later analysis identified candidate immune exposures from TCR beta sequences and the way those sequences occurred across donors. To predict cytomegalovirus infection status, the study combined high-throughput TCR immunosequencing, statistical association of individual TCRs with disease status, and machine learning. Donor age, sex, ethnicity and CMV serostatus were compiled together with the repertoire data. The study profiled the T cell repertoires of more than 500 subjects by immunosequencing and related them to cytomegalovirus serostatus. A later genetic analysis used genome-wide SNP genotypes for about three fifths of the 666 donors, treating that subset as a discovery cohort. A separate validation cohort of more than 100 different subjects was used in addition to the approximately 640-subject first cohort. Across approximately 400 genotyped donors of the cohort, an average of approximately 200,000 unique TCR beta nucleotide sequences per donor were sequenced, and approximately 17% of those sequences were non-productive. Roughly 5 DR-DQ haplotypes were handled as single units for association and clustering because linkage in the cohort was strong. A later analysis re-analyzed previously published TCR beta repertoires from 600 to 850 donors and added high-resolution HLA genotyping to study TCR occurrence patterns. The study aimed to test whether cataloging public T cell receptors could reveal signatures of past pathogen exposure. An earlier analysis of 587 of the donors used high-throughput TCR beta sequencing to judge whether each TCR beta V gene segment behaved as functional or pseudogenic. Class I and class II HLA loci were covered by the typing at four-digit resolution. Of the roughly 400 genotyped donors, more than 75% were placed in the genetic ancestry cluster associated with self-reported Caucasian donors. All discovery cohort repertoires had been generated on a single sequencing platform. An early release covering approximately 600 HLA-typed donors comprised approximately 300 gigabases of sequencing data and 65 million to 100 million unique TCR sequences. Typing coverage varied by locus: roughly 629-640 donors for A, B, C, DRB1 and DQB1; about 520 for DQA1; more than 600 for DPA1; roughly 450 for DPB1.

The cohort comprised 710 or so healthy bone marrow donors. Cohort members were all nominally healthy when sampled, although unrecorded immune exposures were likely present. The donor tested CMV seropositive, placing the donor among the 289 seropositive members of the cohort. A peripheral blood sample was collected from each donor, and TCR beta sequencing was performed on peripheral blood mononuclear cells. Genomic DNA was extracted from the blood cell samples with the Qiagen DNeasy Blood Extraction Kit. Libraries were built with the immunoSEQ multiplex PCR assay. A mixture of 60 forward primers for TCR Vbeta segments and 13 reverse primers for TCR Jbeta segments was used in the multiplex PCR. The CDR3 region of rearranged TCR beta genes was amplified from genomic DNA with a multiplex PCR assay. The Illumina HiSeq System was used to sequence the amplified TCR beta libraries as 87-base-pair reads. Per the authors' processing: A later analysis tallied around 82 million unique TCR beta chains across the 666 repertoires, and around 12 million of those chains were shared by two or more donors. Raw reads were error-corrected and collapsed into unique sequences with a nearest-neighbor algorithm that merged closely related sequences to remove PCR and sequencing errors. CDR3 sequences were aligned to IMGT reference sequences to assign V, D and J gene segments. For a sequence to be retained, a match of at least six nucleotides to both a V gene segment and a J gene segment was required. A rearrangement counted as productive if the CDR3 had no stop codons and remained in frame with V and J, and every other rearrangement counted as non-productive. Following IMGT convention, CDR3 was defined as the stretch from the second conserved V-encoded cysteine to the conserved J-encoded phenylalanine. In an earlier analysis of more than 550 of the donors, sequences lacking an unambiguous match to a single V gene segment were excluded. In an earlier analysis of approximately 590 of the donors, V segments were called functional above 56.7% productive rearrangements and were called segregating when the between-donor standard deviation exceeded 5%. A statistical classification framework was built for diagnosing cytomegalovirus status from the catalog of TCR beta chain sequences. In a later analysis, V and J genes were assigned by comparing TCR nucleotide sequences against IMGT/GENE-DB human TR gene sequences. A later analysis assigned CDR3 sequences and most-parsimonious VDJ recombination scenarios with the TCRdist pipeline. In a later analysis, each TCR beta chain was defined by its CDR3 amino acid sequence together with its V-gene family, and reads lacking a unique V-gene family were excluded. In a later analysis, 450 to 600 highly shared, low-generation-probability nucleotide sequences were removed to address suspected cross-contamination and a sequencing artifact. In a later analysis, a clonal expansion index for each public chain was calculated from normalized within-repertoire ranks of inferred template counts. In a later analysis, generation probabilities were computed with a VDJ recombination model fitted to out-of-frame rearrangements, and the resulting probabilities were checked against IGoR. In a later analysis, hypergeometric tests were used to score TCR-TCR, TCR-HLA and TCR-CMV co-occurrence, with a repertoire-size bias correction applied to TCR pairs. To estimate false discovery rates, a later analysis permuted the HLA or CMV assignments 20 times. In a later analysis, co-occurring TCRs were grouped using DBSCAN, with TCRdist sequence similarity added in when clustering inside HLA-allele-positive subsets. Repertoires with fewer than 30,000 or more than 120,000 public chains, plus five repertoires with anomalous nucleotide sharing, were excluded from co-occurrence clustering. TCRdb carries this immuneACCESS record with in-frame sequences only. Its versions omit some clonotypes, under half of them owing to an unresolved V gene in the studies checked, with the rest unexplained. V, J and clone size reflect that table, while D and trimming were determined from the DNA. Within this sample are 100,000 to 150,000 clones, with roughly 18% of them counted one time only. The ten biggest clones cover 2.5% to 3% of the sample.

Taken from the germline V gene (reference sequence), the CDR1 and CDR2 loops are DFQATT and SNEGSKA. Between the V and J ends, shortened by 0 bases and 6 bases respectively, the junction contains 4 bases. The CDR3, cysteine through phenylalanine, is 11 amino acids long. Only the CDR3 part of the read is kept: 33 bases, read in frame from the first base. On this clone: Its recognized antigen is unknown. The sample holds no much larger clone one base away, and base qualities are not on file.

On the study overall, not on this receptor specifically: Across donors, most TCR sequences were observed very rarely, whereas some public TCRs were present in many individuals. The cohort was sequenced for TCR beta chains only, and without alpha or paired-chain data the features that could be detected were limited. Compared with the roughly 600-donor mean, donors in an Asian-associated ancestry cluster had fewer N-insertions in productive TCRs, according to a later genetic analysis. It was suggested by the authors that the approach could potentially be generalized to other disease states and immunological phenotypes. At a false discovery rate of 0.05, a later analysis linked 16,951 TCR beta sequences to specific HLA alleles. A few of the identified cytomegalovirus-associated TCR beta chains were confirmed in vitro to be specific for cytomegalovirus antigens. Strong co-occurrence of HLA alleles, especially DR and DQ, made assigning TCR associations to individual alleles difficult. Correlated functional status among segregating V segments might be attributable to linkage disequilibrium, but an unknown experimental factor could not be ruled out. Because HLA typing was unavailable for some donors at each locus, only the typed subset was used in association tests. A later analysis reported that several top co-occurrence clusters appeared linked to parvovirus B19, influenza, CMV and Epstein-Barr virus. In both the original and validation cohorts, the classifier was reported to diagnose cytomegalovirus status with high specificity and sensitivity. The presence/absence analyses assumed that sequencing depth was roughly uniform across donors, and that assumption may not be true. In an earlier analysis of 500 to 650 of the donors, most TCR beta V segments appeared in productive rearrangements about 87% or about 30% of the time, broadly matching IMGT annotations. A cluster of highly shared sequence variants was judged likely to represent a technical artifact of the sequencing pipeline. A later analysis found that most CMV-associated TCR beta chains appeared HLA-restricted, with HLA associations seemingly driven largely by CMV exposure. V-gene and J-gene trimming of TCR beta chains was associated with a missense DCLRE1C variant in a later genetic analysis, and the association was replicated in an independent cohort. For the cohort, immune exposure information was limited to CMV serostatus. A further reported finding was that TCR beta sequences accurately predicted the HLA-A and HLA-B alleles for most subjects in the first cohort. Some 16 rarely observed V segments, including chromosome 9 orphons, were excluded from the earlier analysis of about 600 of the donors because counts were too low. In a later analysis, the rate of TCR association differed among HLA loci, with DRB1 alleles having the most associated TCRs and HLA-C alleles having the fewest. In the study, around 160 TCR beta chains were listed as associated with cytomegalovirus. A later analysis found that HLA-associated TCR beta chains were more clonally expanded and had lower generation probabilities than equally common non-associated chains. Some IMGT-functional V segments, including TRBV6-2 and TRBV6-3, could not be distinguished by the 87-base-pair reads and were therefore excluded.

Sample: PBMCs. This sequence uses TRBV20-1 and TRBJ2-3; no D segment can be confidently identified. The TCR comes from a female donor in good health and CMV-seropositive. In nucleotide form, the sequence is TGCAGTGCTAGAGACCGGGATACGCAGTATTTT. It codes for CSARDRDTQYF.